This is a list of T cell receptor beta chains from one sample in a study of shared clonotypes between healthy human individuals. Sequencing used immunoSEQ multiplex PCR; TCRdb keeps in-frame clones, though not all of them. The repertoire includes about 1 million clones, roughly 80% of them detected once, and about 1.5% sits in the top ten. Sequences were obtained from memory CD4+ T cells sorted from blood. The receptors were gathered from a young man in good health. The CDR3 runs from the conserved cysteine through the conserved F or W. A D gene is named only where the DNA matches it firmly. Not all rows give a size; the values are once, few, many and, for expanded clones, a class.

J gene | V gene | D gene | clone size | CDR3 DNA | CDR3 protein
TRBJ1-3 | TRBV6-1 | - | - | TGTGCCAGCAGTGGACAGGCGAAAAACACCATATATTTT | CASSGQAKNTIYF
TRBJ1-5 | TRBV2 | - | - | TGTGCCAGTCAATCGGGGAATCAGCCCCAGCATTTT | CASQSGNQPQHF
TRBJ1-5 | TRBV7-2 | - | once | TGTGCCAGCAGCTTAAGGCAGGGAAACAATCAGCCCCAGCATTTT | CASSLRQGNNQPQHF
TRBJ2-7 | TRBV30 | - | - | TGTGCCTGGAGTAATCTACACGAGCAGTACTTC | CAWSNLHEQYF
TRBJ1-2 | TRBV28 | TRBD1 | - | TGTGCCAGCAAACCGGGACAGGGGAGAGATGGCTACACCTTC | CASKPGQGRDGYTF
TRBJ2-5 | TRBV4-1 | - | once | TGCGCCAGCAGCCCCTCATGGACATTTCAAGAGACCCAGTACTTC | CASSPSWTFQETQYF
TRBJ1-1 | TRBV28 | - | few | TGTGCCAGCAGGGCAGGGCGCACTGAAGCTTTCTTT | CASRAGRTEAFF
TRBJ2-1 | TRBV7-2 | - | - | TGTGCCAGCAGCTTAGCGGCGAATTCTGGGCAGCAGTTCTTC | CASSLAANSGQQFF
TRBJ2-1 | TRBV29-1 | - | - | TGCAGCGTTGAGTCCCCAACCTACAATGAGCAGTTCTTC | CSVESPTYNEQFF
TRBJ1-2 | TRBV29-1 | TRBD1 | - | TGCAGCGCCAATCCCGGACAGGGGTTTGGCTACACCTTC | CSANPGQGFGYTF
TRBJ1-1 | TRBV6-1 | - | - | TGTGCCAGCAGTGAACGGGGCTTAGACACTGAAGCTTTCTTT | CASSERGLDTEAFF
TRBJ2-1 | TRBV7-9 | - | once | TGTGCCAGCAGCCAGGCAGACAGGAGGACCTACAATGAGCAGTTCTTC | CASSQADRRTYNEQFF
TRBJ2-1 | TRBV2 | - | few | TGTGCCAGCAGTGAAGGGGCGCGGCAGTTCTTC | CASSEGARQFF
TRBJ2-7 | TRBV7-9 | TRBD1 | - | TGTGCCAGCAGCCGGGGACAGGGGGAATCCTACGAGCAGTACTTC | CASSRGQGESYEQYF
TRBJ1-1 | TRBV2 | - | - | TGTGCCAGCAGTAAAGAAGGGTTGGATTCGGCTTTCTTT | CASSKEGLDSAFF
TRBJ2-5 | TRBV16 | TRBD1 | - | TGTGCCAGCAGCCGATTGACAGGGGGCGGTGAGACCCAGTACTTC | CASSRLTGGGETQYF
TRBJ2-7 | TRBV7-2 | TRBD1 | - | TGTGCCAGCAGCCCCCGAGGGGACAGGTCTTACGAGCAGTACTTC | CASSPRGDRSYEQYF
TRBJ2-2 | TRBV7-2 | - | many | TGTGCCAGCAGCCCATCTCAAACGACCGGGGAGCTGTTTTTT | CASSPSQTTGELFF
TRBJ2-5 | TRBV7-9 | - | once | TGTGCCAGCAGCATCCCCGCCGGCCAAGAGACCCAGTACTTC | CASSIPAGQETQYF
TRBJ1-5 | TRBV5-6 | - | - | TGTGCCAGCAGCTTGCGGGGGGCGAGCAATCAGCCCCAGCATTTT | CASSLRGASNQPQHF
TRBJ1-1 | TRBV18 | - | - | TGTGCCAGCTCACCACCATTGACAGGAAACACTGAAGCTTTCTTT | CASSPPLTGNTEAFF
TRBJ2-7 | TRBV5-1 | TRBD1 | - | TGCGCCAGCAGCTTGGCAACAGGGGGTTCCTACGAGCAGTACTTC | CASSLATGGSYEQYF
TRBJ2-7 | TRBV6-1 | - | - | TGTGCCAGCAAACTCCAGGGTAATCATTACGAGCAGTACTTC | CASKLQGNHYEQYF
TRBJ2-1 | TRBV6-4 | TRBD2 | - | TGTGCCAGCAGGCGTAGCGGGGGGGCCCATGAGCAGTTCTTC | CASRRSGGAHEQFF
TRBJ1-1 | TRBV5-6 | - | - | - | CASSFWRGWDTEAFF
TRBJ1-5 | TRBV7-5 | - | once | TGTGCCAGAAGCCCCGGGAAGCTCGGTCAGCCCCAGCATTTT | CARSPGKLGQPQHF
TRBJ1-2 | TRBV5-6 | TRBD1 | - | TGTGCCAGCAGCCCCACAGGGGGCATAGACTATGGCTACACCTTC | CASSPTGGIDYGYTF
TRBJ2-7 | TRBV5-1 | TRBD1 | - | TGCGCCAGCAGCCAGTTTGGACAGGGCGTTTCCTACGAGCAGTACTTC | CASSQFGQGVSYEQYF
TRBJ1-5 | TRBV21-1 | - | - | TGTGCCAGCAGCGAGCTGAACAATCAGCCCCAGCATTTT | CASSELNNQPQHF
TRBJ1-5 | TRBV5-8 | - | - | TGTGCCAGCAGCTTGAAACCAGCCGGGCGCAATCAGCCCCAGCATTTT | CASSLKPAGRNQPQHF
TRBJ1-6 | TRBV5-6 | TRBD1 | - | TGTGCCAGCAGCTTGGGACAGGGGATAGGCTCACCCCTCCACTTT | CASSLGQGIGSPLHF
TRBJ1-1 | TRBV18 | - | few | TGTGCCAGCTCATTGAACAGGAACACTGAAGCTTTCTTT | CASSLNRNTEAFF
TRBJ2-2 | TRBV9 | - | once | TGTGCCAGCAGCGAGAGGGAACGAGGGGGTAGCACCGGGGAGCTGTTTTTT | CASSERERGGSTGELFF